In its sample, the clone carrying this T cell receptor (beta chain) was seen a few times. Then a second PCR, running roughly 7 to 11 cycles, was carried out with a sample-barcoded 5' primer and a J-beta primer mix. Each CDR3 protein gets one entry after TCRdb re-called the 5' RACE reads with MiXCR. Of more than 1 million distinct CDR3 sequences listed, roughly 45% are singletons. This sample is part of a study of blood T cells in healthy people across ages. Sequencing was carried out using blood. This clonotype was obtained from a woman in her sixties in good health.

Here the CDR3 DNA reads TGTGCCAGCAGCATCCCCGGACAGGGGTCAGCAGATACGCAGTATTTT. Translating gives CASSIPGQGSADTQYF. The chain uses TRBV7-3 and TRBJ2-3; 9 nucleotides align to TRBD1. The CDR3 has 16 residues. Germline values: CDR1 SGHTA, CDR2 FQGTGA. J was trimmed by 4 bases and V by 5 bases; bases with no gene match: 10.